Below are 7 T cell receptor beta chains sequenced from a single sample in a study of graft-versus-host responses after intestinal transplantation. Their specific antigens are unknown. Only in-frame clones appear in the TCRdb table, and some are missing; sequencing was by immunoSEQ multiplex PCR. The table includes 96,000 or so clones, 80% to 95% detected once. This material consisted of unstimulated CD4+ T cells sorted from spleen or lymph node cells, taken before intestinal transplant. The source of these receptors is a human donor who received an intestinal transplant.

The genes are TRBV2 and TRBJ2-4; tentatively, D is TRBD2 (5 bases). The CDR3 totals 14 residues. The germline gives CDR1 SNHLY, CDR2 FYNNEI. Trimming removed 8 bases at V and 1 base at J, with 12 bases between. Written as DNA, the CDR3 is TGTGCCAGCCAAACCGGGGAGGCCAAAAACATTCAGTACTTC. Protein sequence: CASQTGEAKNIQYF. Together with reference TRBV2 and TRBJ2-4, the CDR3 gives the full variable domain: EPEVTQTPSHQVTQMGQEVILRCVPISNHLYFYWYRQILGQKVEFLVSFYNNEISEKSEIFDDQFSVERPDGSNFTLKIRSTKLEDSAMYFCASQTGEAKNIQYFGAGTRLSVL.

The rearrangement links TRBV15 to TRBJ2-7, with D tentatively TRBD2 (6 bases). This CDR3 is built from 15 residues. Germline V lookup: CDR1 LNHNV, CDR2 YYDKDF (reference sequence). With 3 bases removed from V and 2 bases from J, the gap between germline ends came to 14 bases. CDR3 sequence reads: CATSSRTGVPYEQYF. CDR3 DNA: TGTGCCACCAGCAGCCGGACGGGGGTCCCCTACGAGCAGTACTTC. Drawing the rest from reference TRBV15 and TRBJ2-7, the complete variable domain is DAMVIQNPRYQVTQFGKPVTLSCSQTLNHNVMYWYQQKSSQAPKLLFHYYDKDFNNEADTPDNFQSRRPNTSFCFLDIRSPGLGDTAMYLCATSSRTGVPYEQYFGPGTRLTVT.

CDR3 residues: CASSTGKNTEAFF. The CDR3, as DNA: TGTGCCAGCAGTACCGGGAAGAACACTGAAGCTTTCTTT. This chain uses TRBV2 with TRBJ1-1; no clear D. V was clipped by 5 bases and J by 1 base, with 8 bases between them. Germline CDR1 and CDR2: SNHLY and FYNNEI. This CDR3 has 13 residues.

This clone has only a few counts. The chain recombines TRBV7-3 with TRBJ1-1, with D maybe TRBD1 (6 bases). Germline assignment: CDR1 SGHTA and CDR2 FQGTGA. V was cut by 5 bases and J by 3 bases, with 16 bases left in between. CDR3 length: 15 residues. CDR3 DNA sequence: TGTGCCAGCAGCGCCGCGAGGGGGTTGGACACTGAAGCTTTCTTT. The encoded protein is CASSAARGLDTEAFF.

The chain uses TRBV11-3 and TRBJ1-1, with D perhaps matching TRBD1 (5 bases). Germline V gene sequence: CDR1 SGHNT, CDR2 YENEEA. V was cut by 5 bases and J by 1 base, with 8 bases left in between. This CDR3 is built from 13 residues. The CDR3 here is CASSLTGNTEAFF. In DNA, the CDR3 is TGTGCCAGCAGCCTCACAGGGAACACTGAAGCTTTCTTT.

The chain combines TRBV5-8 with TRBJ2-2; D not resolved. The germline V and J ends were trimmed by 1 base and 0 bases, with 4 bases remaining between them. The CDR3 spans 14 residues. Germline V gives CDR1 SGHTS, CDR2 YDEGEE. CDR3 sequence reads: CASSLLTNTGELFF. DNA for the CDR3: TGTGCCAGCAGCTTGCTTACGAACACCGGGGAGCTGTTTTTT.

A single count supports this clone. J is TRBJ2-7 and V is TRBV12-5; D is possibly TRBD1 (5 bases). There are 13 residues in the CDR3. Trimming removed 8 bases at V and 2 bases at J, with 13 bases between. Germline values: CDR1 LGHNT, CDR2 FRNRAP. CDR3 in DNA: TGTGCTAGTCGGAGCCAAGGGGCCTACGAGCAGTACTTC. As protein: CASRSQGAYEQYF. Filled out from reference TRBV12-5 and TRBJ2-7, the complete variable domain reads DARVTQTPRHKVTEMGQEVTMRCQPILGHNTVFWYRQTMMQGLELLAYFRNRAPLDDSGMPKDRFSAEMPDATLATLKIQPSEPRDSAVYFCASRSQGAYEQYFGPGTRLTVT.